These 29 T cell receptor beta chains were all obtained from the same sample, sequenced in a study of cytomegalovirus exposure and HLA in healthy donors. This table comes from immunoSEQ multiplex PCR, and its TCRdb copy is limited to in-frame clones, with some not included. In the table there are some 140,000 clones, around 90% of which are singletons. Specimen: PBMCs. The source of these receptors is a woman in her twenties or thirties in good health and CMV-seropositive.

This clone occurred once. This chain connects TRBV29-1 to TRBJ2-1, with D possibly TRBD2 on 5 matching bases. V lost 4 bases to trimming and J lost 2 bases, with 12 bases between them. Germline V CDR1 and CDR2: SQVTM, ANQGSEA. The CDR3 has 14 amino acids. CDR3 residues: CSVVRTGTYNEQFF. The CDR3 nucleotides are TGCAGCGTTGTAAGGACTGGGACCTACAATGAGCAGTTCTTC.

CDR3 nucleotides: TGTGCCAGCAGTGAACACAGGGGAGTCAATCAGCCCCAGCATTTT. Its translation is CASSEHRGVNQPQHF. V gene TRBV2 combines with J gene TRBJ1-5; 7 bases match TRBD1. J lost 3 bases, V lost 2 bases, and 4 bases had no gene match. Germline V lookup: CDR1 SNHLY, CDR2 FYNNEI. This CDR3 contains 15 residues. Drawing the rest from reference TRBV2 and TRBJ1-5, the complete variable domain is EPEVTQTPSHQVTQMGQEVILRCVPISNHLYFYWYRQILGQKVEFLVSFYNNEISEKSEIFDDQFSVERPDGSNFTLKIRSTKLEDSAMYFCASSEHRGVNQPQHFGDGTRLSIL.

V and J are TRBV19 and TRBJ2-4; TRBD2 might be the D (6 bases). In germline, CDR1 is LNHDA, CDR2 SQIVND (reference sequence). CDR3 length: 11 amino acids. Trimming removed 5 bases at V and 8 bases at J, with 7 bases between. The CDR3: CASSWRDIQYF. The CDR3 DNA follows: TGTGCCAGTAGTTGGAGGGACATTCAGTACTTC.

The chain has TRBV9 and TRBJ1-6; D is undetermined. The ends were cut back, 4 bases at V and 9 bases at J, with 17 bases in the middle. From germline, CDR1 is SGDLS and CDR2 YYNGEE. The CDR3 runs to 15 residues. The CDR3, as DNA: TGTGCCAGCAGCCCTTTAGCCGATTGGAGTTCACCCCTCCACTTT. Protein sequence: CASSPLADWSSPLHF.

This chain joins TRBV7-3 and TRBJ2-1; weak D call: TRBD1 (7 bases). V was trimmed by 0 bases and J by 4 bases, leaving 10 bases between them. The CDR3 loop spans 15 amino acids. Germline assignment: CDR1 SGHTA and CDR2 FQGTGA. This CDR3 reads CASSLTTGRYNEQFF. The CDR3 DNA reads TGTGCCAGCAGCTTAACGACAGGGAGGTACAATGAGCAGTTCTTC.

V and J are TRBV7-3 and TRBJ2-3, with 8 bases identical to TRBD2. The CDR3 is made up of 15 amino acids. Germline V CDR1 and CDR2: SGHTA, FQGTGA. Trimming at V came to 1 base and at J to 6 bases, leaving 6 bases not matched to a gene. CDR3 nucleotides: TGTGCCAGCAGCTTAAGCGGGAGGCTGACCGATACGCAGTATTTT. Residues: CASSLSGRLTDTQYF.

CDR3 region: CASSEGQGATNEKLFF. The CDR3 nucleotides read TGTGCCAGCAGCGAGGGACAGGGCGCAACTAATGAAAAACTGTTTTTT. V and J are TRBV5-4 and TRBJ1-4; 9 bases are a match to TRBD1. The CDR3 sequence is 16 residues long. Germline V lookup: CDR1 SGHNT, CDR2 YYREEE (reference sequence). V gave up 4 bases and J gave up 0 bases; unmatched junction bases: 4.

This clone has more than one count but fewer than ten. CDR3 in DNA: TGTGCCACCAGCAGAGAGGCAGGGGACTATGGCTACACCTTC. Translating it yields CATSREAGDYGYTF. The chain is built from TRBV15 and TRBJ1-2; D might be TRBD1 (6 bases). Germline CDR1 reads LNHNV; CDR2 reads YYDKDF (reference sequence). The CDR3 loop spans 14 amino acids. Trimming pared 0 bases from V and 3 bases from J, leaving 8 bases between.

V and J are TRBV5-1 and TRBJ1-6; D perhaps matches TRBD1 (6 bases). The CDR3 length is 15 residues. CDR1 is SGHRS, CDR2 YFSETQ, per germline. Trimming took 0 bases from V and 2 from J, leaving 6 bases between them. The CDR3 DNA sequence: TGCGCCAGCAGCTTGGACAGGGCCTATAATTCACCCCTCCACTTT. Protein: CASSLDRAYNSPLHF.

The V call is TRBV5-1, the J call TRBJ2-7, with 9 bases that match TRBD1. CDR1 is SGHRS and CDR2 is YFSETQ in the germline V gene. This CDR3 is built from 15 residues. V dropped 4 bases and J dropped 2; count of bases not matched to a gene: 7. CDR3 region: CASSKGDRVTYEQYF. The CDR3 bases are TGCGCCAGCAGCAAAGGGGACAGGGTGACCTACGAGCAGTACTTC.

In DNA, the CDR3 is TGTGCCAGCAGCTTAGCGCGGGGCAATGAGCAGTTCTTC. Its protein is CASSLARGNEQFF. The chain has TRBV7-8 and TRBJ2-1; D possibly corresponds to TRBD2 (6 bases). From germline, CDR1 is SGHVS and CDR2 FQNEAQ. V was clipped by 0 bases and J by 6 bases, with 6 bases between them. The CDR3 covers 13 residues.

This chain joins TRBV18 and TRBJ2-1, with a possible D match to TRBD2 (6 bases). From germline, CDR1 is KGHSH and CDR2 LQKENI. This CDR3 spans 13 amino acids. V was cut by 0 bases and J by 6 bases, with 6 bases left in between. The CDR3 DNA is TGTGCCAGCTCACCACCACTAGCCAATGAGCAGTTCTTC. Amino acids: CASSPPLANEQFF.

CDR3 sequence (DNA): TGCGCCAGCAGCTTGCCTGCGAGCAATCAGCCCCAGCATTTT. Amino acid sequence: CASSLPASNQPQHF. The J gene is TRBJ1-5, the V gene TRBV5-1; D gene ambiguous. V was cut by 1 base and J by 1 base, with 6 bases left in between. Germline CDR1 SGHRS, CDR2 YFSETQ. The CDR3 is 14 residues long.

This chain connects TRBV18 to TRBJ1-1, with D uncertain. Trimming shortened V by 4 bases and J by 5 bases, and 20 bases separated the two germline ends. The CDR3 has 16 amino acids. From germline, CDR1 is KGHSH and CDR2 LQKENI. The CDR3 loop reads CASSHQSWSRKTEAFF. The CDR3 nucleotides read TGTGCCAGCTCACACCAGTCCTGGAGCCGGAAGACTGAAGCTTTCTTT.

This chain links TRBV2 with TRBJ2-5; 7 bases line up with TRBD1. Germline-derived CDR1 and CDR2 are SNHLY and FYNNEI. This CDR3 region has 14 residues. The ends lost 7 bases at V and 1 base at J; junction bases unmatched: 6. CDR3 loop: CASNRDRAQETQYF. The CDR3 DNA reads as TGTGCCAGCAACCGGGACAGAGCCCAAGAGACCCAGTACTTC. Full variable domain (remainder filled in from reference TRBV2 and TRBJ2-5): EPEVTQTPSHQVTQMGQEVILRCVPISNHLYFYWYRQILGQKVEFLVSFYNNEISEKSEIFDDQFSVERPDGSNFTLKIRSTKLEDSAMYFCASNRDRAQETQYFGPGTRLLVL.

The chain uses TRBV29-1 and TRBJ2-1; D ambiguous. Trimming took off 4 bases at V and 9 bases at J, with 7 bases between the two ends. Germline V gives CDR1 SQVTM, CDR2 ANQGSEA. CDR3 length: 10 amino acids. Written as DNA, the CDR3 is TGCAGCGTTGTTGCAGGTGAGCAGTTCTTC. Translation: CSVVAGEQFF.

This chain uses TRBV5-1 with TRBJ2-3; D call uncertain. This CDR3 is built from 15 residues. V was clipped by 0 bases and J by 0 bases, with 8 bases between them. Germline CDR1 is SGHRS and CDR2 is YFSETQ. The CDR3 nucleotides read TGCGCCAGCAGCTTGGGCCCCACTAGCACAGATACGCAGTATTTT. It codes for CASSLGPTSTDTQYF.

V and J are TRBV5-1 and TRBJ2-5; TRBD2 aligns across 13 bases. This CDR3 has 15 amino acids. V shed 2 bases, J shed 4 bases, and the junction held 2 bases outside the gene matches. CDR1 and CDR2 from the germline V gene are SGHRS and YFSETQ. The CDR3, as DNA: TGCGCCAGCAGCTTACTAGCGGGGGGGCTAGAGACCCAGTACTTC. This codes for CASSLLAGGLETQYF.

The chain links TRBV29-1 to TRBJ2-5; the D gene is possibly TRBD2 (5 bases). Germline CDR1 reads SQVTM; CDR2 reads ANQGSEA. V shed 7 bases and J shed 7 bases, with 19 bases lying between them. The CDR3 consists of 13 residues. The CDR3 DNA reads TGCAGCGCCTCTTCGGTCCAACGGGGGACCCAGTACTTC. It codes for CSASSVQRGTQYF. Filled out from reference TRBV29-1 and TRBJ2-5, the complete variable domain reads SAVISQKPSRDICQRGTSLTIQCQVDSQVTMMFWYRQQPGQSLTLIATANQGSEATYESGFVIDKFPISRPNLTFSTLTVSNMSPEDSSIYLCSASSVQRGTQYFGPGTRLLVL.

The chain is built from TRBV28 and TRBJ2-2; 9 bases match TRBD2. CDR1 MDHEN and CDR2 SYDVKM come from the germline V gene. This CDR3 has 13 residues. V lost 6 bases and J lost 7; bases outside the gene matches: 3. The CDR3 DNA reads as TGTGCCAGCAGCTCTAGCGGGGTCGGGGAGCTGTTTTTT. It translates to CASSSSGVGELFF.

This chain connects TRBV28 to TRBJ2-1; D might be TRBD2 (6 bases). The CDR3 has 16 residues. Trimming removed 3 bases at V and 3 bases at J, with 15 bases between. Germline V gene data show CDR1 as MDHEN and CDR2 as SYDVKM. The CDR3 reads CASSFREQSFYNEQFF. CDR3 nucleotide sequence: TGTGCCAGCAGTTTTCGGGAGCAGTCCTTCTACAATGAGCAGTTCTTC.

This chain uses TRBV28 with TRBJ2-2; 7 bases are shared with TRBD2. The V gene's germline CDR1 is MDHEN and CDR2 SYDVKM. Trimming removed 5 bases from V and 3 bases from J; junction bases left unmatched: 15. This CDR3 is 18 amino acids long. The CDR3 DNA reads as TGTGCCAGCAGTCCCCCCCTAGGTGGGAGGGGTGACACCGGGGAGCTGTTTTTT. This sequence encodes CASSPPLGGRGDTGELFF.

This chain links TRBV28 with TRBJ1-5; a weak D match, TRBD1 (6 bases). This CDR3 has 13 residues. V was trimmed by 10 bases and J by 6 bases, leaving 16 bases between them. The V gene's germline CDR1 is MDHEN and CDR2 SYDVKM. The CDR3 nucleotides read TGTGCCATCAATCTGGGGGCGTCTCAGCCCCAGCATTTT. This codes for CAINLGASQPQHF.

CDR3 sequence (DNA): TGTGCCAGCAGCACTCATCCGGACAGCATTCTCGAAAAGCTCTATGGCTACACCTTC. Amino acid sequence: CASSTHPDSILEKLYGYTF. This chain connects TRBV7-8 to TRBJ1-2; D is perhaps TRBD1 (6 bases). Germline CDR1 reads SGHVS; CDR2 reads FQNEAQ. The ends were cut back, 5 bases at V and 4 bases at J, with 29 bases in the middle. This CDR3 has 19 residues.

V usage is TRBV7-8 and J usage is TRBJ2-5; 10 bases agree with TRBD1. With V trimmed by 7 bases and J by 5 bases, 22 bases remained unmatched. Germline values: CDR1 SGHVS, CDR2 FQNEAQ. This CDR3 region has 19 residues. The CDR3: CASTPSRTQRQGAWETQYF. For the CDR3, the DNA is TGTGCCAGCACCCCCTCAAGAACTCAAAGACAGGGGGCATGGGAGACCCAGTACTTC.

This chain uses TRBV6-6 with TRBJ2-5, with a tentative D call TRBD2 (6 bases). Trimming took off 7 bases at V and 4 bases at J, with 16 bases between the two ends. Germline assignment: CDR1 MNHNY and CDR2 SVGAGI (reference sequence). The length of the CDR3 is 14 residues. The CDR3, as DNA: TGTGCCAGCACCCCCCCCGGAGGGCCAGAGACCCAGTACTTC. Translated, it gives CASTPPGGPETQYF.

This rearrangement joins TRBV2 to TRBJ2-1, with D possibly being TRBD2 (6 bases). The length of the CDR3 is 15 residues. Per germline, CDR1 SNHLY and CDR2 FYNNEI. V was shortened by 6 bases and J by 4 bases, with 16 bases between the two germline ends. CDR3 sequence reads: CASRVSGNQYNEQFF. DNA for the CDR3: TGTGCCAGCAGAGTTAGCGGAAACCAATACAATGAGCAGTTCTTC.

The count of this clone is one. The V and J genes are TRBV6-5 and TRBJ1-1; tentatively, D is TRBD1 (5 bases). From germline, CDR1 is MNHEY and CDR2 SVGAGI. The V gene lost 2 bases and the J gene lost 0 bases, with 13 bases spanning the gap. The length of the CDR3 is 16 residues. The CDR3 loop reads CASSYGSGWVNTEAFF. CDR3 nucleotides: TGTGCCAGCAGTTACGGATCAGGGTGGGTGAACACTGAAGCTTTCTTT.

The rearrangement joins TRBV19 to TRBJ1-2, with D tentatively TRBD1 (6 bases). Between the trimmed V and J ends, which lost 6 bases and 5 bases, there was a span of 19 bases. CDR1 is LNHDA and CDR2 is SQIVND in the germline V gene (reference sequence). The CDR3 sequence is 15 residues long. CDR3 region: CASSDSTGLRYGYTF. CDR3 in DNA: TGTGCCAGTAGCGACTCGACAGGCCTTCGATATGGCTACACCTTC.